This T cell receptor (beta chain) was captured by sequencing in a study of metastatic and nonmetastatic thyroid tumors. About the research overall: The authors compared repertoires across blood and tumor or nodule tissue from malignant and benign thyroid patients.

Of note for this clone: Just one base apart from a much larger clone, this may be a read error.

Patients had received no treatment of any kind before thyroid surgery. Authors' data handling: What underpinned the distant-metastasis classifier for papillary thyroid cancer was the set of CDR3 differences across clinicopathological groups. TCRdb used MiXCR to call clones anew from the PCR reads. The V and J calls were determined by TCRdb, not by the authors. The table includes about 4,800 clones, approximately 26% detected once. CDR1 and CDR2 from the germline V gene are MNHEY and SVGEGT. The CDR3 has 18 residues. V was clipped by 4 bases and J by 2 bases; unmatched bases: 14. The TCR comes from a female donor with papillary thyroid cancer or a benign thyroid nodule (not recorded which). Some clones in this sample may be carry-over from other donors' samples. Sequenced sample: adjacent normal tissue. This chain connects TRBV6-2 or TRBV6-3 to TRBJ2-7; TRBD2 matches at 10 bases. The CDR3 sequence: CASSSLRVSGGQPYEQYF. CDR3 DNA: TGTGCCAGCAGTTCCCTCCGGGTTAGCGGGGGGCAACCCTACGAGCAGTACTTC.